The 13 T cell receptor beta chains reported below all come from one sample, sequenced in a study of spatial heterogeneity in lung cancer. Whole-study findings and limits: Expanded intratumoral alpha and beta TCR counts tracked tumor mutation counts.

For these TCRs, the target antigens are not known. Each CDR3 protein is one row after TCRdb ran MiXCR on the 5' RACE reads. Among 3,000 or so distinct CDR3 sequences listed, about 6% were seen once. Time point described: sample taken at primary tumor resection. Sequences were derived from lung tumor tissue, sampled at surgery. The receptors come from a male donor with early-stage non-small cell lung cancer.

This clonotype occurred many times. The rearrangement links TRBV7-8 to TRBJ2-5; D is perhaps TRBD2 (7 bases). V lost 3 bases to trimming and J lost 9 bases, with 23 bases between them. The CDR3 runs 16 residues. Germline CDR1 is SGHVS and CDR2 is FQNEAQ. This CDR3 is CASSLGASGQGGAQYF. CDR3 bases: TGTGCCAGCAGCTTGGGTGCAAGCGGGCAAGGGGGGGCCCAGTACTTC.

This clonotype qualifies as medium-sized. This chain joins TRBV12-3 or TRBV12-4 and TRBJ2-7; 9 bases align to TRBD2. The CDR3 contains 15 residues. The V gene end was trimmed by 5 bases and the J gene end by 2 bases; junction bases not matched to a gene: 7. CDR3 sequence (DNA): TGTGCCAGCAGTGCGGGGGGGGCAGTTCCCTACGAGCAGTACTTC. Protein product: CASSAGGAVPYEQYF.

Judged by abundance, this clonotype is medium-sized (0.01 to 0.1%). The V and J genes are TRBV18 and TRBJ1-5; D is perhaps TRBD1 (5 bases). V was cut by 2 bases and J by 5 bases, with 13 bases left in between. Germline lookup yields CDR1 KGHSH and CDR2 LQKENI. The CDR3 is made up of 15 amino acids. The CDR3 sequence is CASSPRDLRDQPQHF. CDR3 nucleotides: TGTGCCAGCTCACCAAGGGACCTTAGGGATCAGCCCCAGCATTTT.

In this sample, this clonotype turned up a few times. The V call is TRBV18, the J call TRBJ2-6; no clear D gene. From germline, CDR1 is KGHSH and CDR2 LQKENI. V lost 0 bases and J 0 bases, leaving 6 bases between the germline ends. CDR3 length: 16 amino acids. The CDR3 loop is CASSPPAHSGANVLTF. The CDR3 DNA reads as TGTGCCAGCTCACCACCGGCCCACTCTGGGGCCAACGTCCTGACTTTC.

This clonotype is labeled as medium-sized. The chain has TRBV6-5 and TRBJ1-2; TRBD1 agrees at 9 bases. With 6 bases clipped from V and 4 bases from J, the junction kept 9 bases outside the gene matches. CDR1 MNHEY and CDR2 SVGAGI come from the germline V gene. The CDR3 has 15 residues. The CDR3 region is CASSPGTGWSYGYTF. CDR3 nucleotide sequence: TGTGCCAGCAGCCCCGGGACAGGGTGGAGCTATGGCTACACCTTC.

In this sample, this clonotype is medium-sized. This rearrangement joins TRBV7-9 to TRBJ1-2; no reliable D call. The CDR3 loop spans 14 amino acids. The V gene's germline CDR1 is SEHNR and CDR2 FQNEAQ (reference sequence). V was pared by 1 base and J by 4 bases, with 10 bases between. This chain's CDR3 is CASSLGGAVYGYTF. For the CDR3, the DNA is TGTGCCAGCAGCTTAGGAGGAGCGGTCTATGGCTACACCTTC.

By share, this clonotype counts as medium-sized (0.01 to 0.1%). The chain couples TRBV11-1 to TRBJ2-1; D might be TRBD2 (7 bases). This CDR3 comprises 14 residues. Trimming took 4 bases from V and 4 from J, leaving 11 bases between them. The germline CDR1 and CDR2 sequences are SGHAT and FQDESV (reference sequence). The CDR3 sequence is CASSSGGQYNEQFF. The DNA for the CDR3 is TGTGCCAGCAGCTCCGGGGGGCAGTACAATGAGCAGTTCTTC.

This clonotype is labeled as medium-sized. The DNA of the CDR3 is TGTGCCAGCAGCTTATGGCGGGAGGGTCCGGCCGGGGAGCTGTTTTTT. It translates to CASSLWREGPAGELFF. This sequence joins TRBV11-2 and TRBJ2-2, with 9 bases identical to TRBD2. The germline V gene has CDR1 SGHAT and CDR2 FQNNGV. With 2 bases clipped from V and 6 bases from J, the junction kept 7 bases outside the gene matches. The CDR3 totals 16 residues.

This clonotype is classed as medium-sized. The CDR3 loop reads CAASSGGAAAGELFF. CDR3 bases: TGTGCCGCGAGTAGCGGGGGGGCTGCCGCCGGGGAGCTGTTTTTT. The chain carries TRBV28 and TRBJ2-2, with TRBD2 matching over 11 bases. Looked up from germline, CDR1 is MDHEN and CDR2 is SYDVKM. This CDR3 comprises 15 residues. V shed 11 bases and J 6 bases; nucleotides not matched to a gene: 11.

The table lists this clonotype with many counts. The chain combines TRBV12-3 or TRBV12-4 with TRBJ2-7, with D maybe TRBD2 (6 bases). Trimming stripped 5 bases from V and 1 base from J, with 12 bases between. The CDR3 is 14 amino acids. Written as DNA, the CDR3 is TGTGCCAGCAGTCGGAGGGACCTTTCCTACGAGCAGTACTTC. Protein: CASSRRDLSYEQYF.

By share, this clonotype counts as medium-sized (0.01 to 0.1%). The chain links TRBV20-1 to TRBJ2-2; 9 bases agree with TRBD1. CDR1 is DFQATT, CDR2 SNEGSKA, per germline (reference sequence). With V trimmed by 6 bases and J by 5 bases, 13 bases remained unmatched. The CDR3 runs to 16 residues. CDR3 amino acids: CSAGTSGTGRTGELFF. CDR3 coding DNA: TGCAGTGCCGGGACCTCCGGGACAGGGAGGACCGGGGAGCTGTTTTTT.

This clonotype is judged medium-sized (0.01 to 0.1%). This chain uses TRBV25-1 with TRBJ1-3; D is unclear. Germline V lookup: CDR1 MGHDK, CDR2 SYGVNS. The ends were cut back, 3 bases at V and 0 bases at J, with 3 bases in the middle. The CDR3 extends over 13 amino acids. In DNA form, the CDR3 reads TGTGCCAGCAGTGAGACCTCTGGAAACACCATATATTTT. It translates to CASSETSGNTIYF.

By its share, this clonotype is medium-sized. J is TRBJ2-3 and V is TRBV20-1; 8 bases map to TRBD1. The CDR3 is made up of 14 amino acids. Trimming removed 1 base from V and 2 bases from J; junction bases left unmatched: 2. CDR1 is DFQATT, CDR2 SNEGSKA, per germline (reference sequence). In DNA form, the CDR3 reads TGCAGTGCTAGAGGGACAGGGATCACAGATACGCAGTATTTT. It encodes CSARGTGITDTQYF.